These 9 T cell receptor beta chains originate from one sample sequenced in a study of Ad26.COV2.S vaccination and SARS-CoV-2 variants. Treatment of the sample: over 15 received Ad26.COV2.S at low or high dose, single or two shots; about 5 received placebo; per-sample allocation not given. Day 63 following the first vaccine or placebo injection was when the samples were taken. The data were produced by immunoSEQ multiplex PCR, yet TCRdb's version contains in-frame clones alone and is incomplete. The sample shows roughly 350,000 clones, around nine tenths of them seen only once. This sample comprised peripheral blood, obtained in a trial of Ad26.COV2.S vaccine versus placebo. The source of these receptors is a person aged 18-65 years who received the Ad26.COV2.S COVID-19 vaccine or a placebo.

V is TRBV4-3 and J is TRBJ2-7, with D possibly being TRBD2 (6 bases). V shed 3 bases and J shed 3 bases, with 15 bases lying between them. The CDR3 sequence is 15 residues long. Germline V gene sequence: CDR1 LGHNA, CDR2 YSLEER. The CDR3 nucleotides read TGCGCCAGCAGCCATGGTGGCGGGGCCCTCTACGAGCAGTACTTC. It translates to CASSHGGGALYEQYF.

The chain recombines TRBV30 with TRBJ2-5; unclear D gene. Germline V gives CDR1 GTSNPN, CDR2 SVGIG (reference sequence). The V gene lost 2 bases and the J gene lost 5 bases, with 9 bases spanning the gap. CDR3 length equals 12 residues. The chain's CDR3 is CAWSLYRETQYF. CDR3 DNA: TGTGCCTGGAGTTTGTATAGGGAGACCCAGTACTTC.

The chain couples TRBV19 to TRBJ2-1; 8 bases are shared with TRBD1. V dropped 5 bases and J dropped 12; count of bases not matched to a gene: 9. Germline V lookup: CDR1 LNHDA, CDR2 SQIVND (reference sequence). This CDR3 contains 13 residues. CDR3 DNA: TGTGCCAGTAGTCCCTCATGGGGGACAGGGCAGTTCTTC. Amino acids: CASSPSWGTGQFF.

There are a few counts of this clone. At the DNA level, this CDR3 is encoded by other sequences in the same sample as well. The chain joins TRBV29-1 to TRBJ1-1; the D gene is possibly TRBD1 (6 bases). This CDR3 has 12 amino acids. V dropped 4 bases and J dropped 3 bases, with 9 bases sitting between them. CDR1 is SQVTM, CDR2 ANQGSEA, per germline. DNA of the CDR3: TGCAGCGTTGCCGGACAGTACACTGAAGCTTTCTTT. Translated: CSVAGQYTEAFF.

V and J are TRBV5-1 and TRBJ2-2; D unclear. V was pared by 4 bases and J by 0 bases, with 13 bases between. The CDR3 has 16 amino acids. CDR1 SGHRS and CDR2 YFSETQ come from the germline V gene. The CDR3 nucleotides are TGCGCCAGCAGCCCCCTATCTCCCACGAACACCGGGGAGCTGTTTTTT. It encodes CASSPLSPTNTGELFF.

The genes are TRBV11-2 and TRBJ2-7; no reliable D call. The CDR3 runs 14 residues. CDR1 is SGHAT and CDR2 is FQNNGV in the germline V gene. Trimming shortened V by 0 bases and J by 5 bases, and 11 bases separated the two germline ends. The CDR3 nucleotides are TGTGCCAGCAGCTTAGACCTAGGAGTTAACGAGCAGTACTTC. It encodes CASSLDLGVNEQYF.

The V call is TRBV2, the J call TRBJ2-1; D remains ambiguous. This CDR3 contains 12 residues. Between the trimmed V and J ends, which lost 6 bases and 10 bases, there was a span of 13 bases. Germline V gives CDR1 SNHLY, CDR2 FYNNEI. Written as DNA, the CDR3 is TGTGCCAGCAGGGAGATTCCCTGGGAGCAGTTCTTC. This translates into CASREIPWEQFF.

The V and J genes are TRBV10-3 and TRBJ2-7; 13 bases map to TRBD2. Per germline, CDR1 ENHRY and CDR2 SYGVKD. V was clipped by 7 bases and J by 8 bases; unmatched bases: 8. This CDR3 comprises 14 residues. The CDR3 is CAITEGGLAGKQYF. The CDR3 coding sequence is TGTGCCATCACCGAAGGGGGACTAGCGGGGAAGCAGTACTTC.

In its sample, this clone was seen once. The chain has TRBV6-2 or TRBV6-3 and TRBJ1-3; D is undetermined. V dropped 0 bases and J dropped 0 bases, with 6 bases sitting between them. The length of the CDR3 is 15 residues. Germline V gives CDR1 MNHEY, CDR2 SVGEGT. The CDR3 spells CASSYSAYSGNTIYF. In nucleotides, the CDR3 is TGTGCCAGCAGTTACTCGGCCTACTCTGGAAACACCATATATTTT.